Sequencing of this T cell receptor (beta chain) was carried out in a study of blood T cell repertoires in COVID-19. Study details: The United States, Italy and Spain were the sources of the acute and convalescent COVID-19 samples. T cells, B-cell-depleted T cells, or PBMCs provided the cDNA or gDNA that served as material.

How the authors handled the data: Amplifying reference gene primers gave estimates of nucleated cell counts. The table came from immunoSEQ multiplex PCR; TCRdb's copy has only in-frame clones and leaves some out. V and J calls and clone size are as listed in that table; D and trimming were resolved from the DNA. The sample contains about 200,000 clones, approximately 81% of which appear only once. CDR1 is SGHTA, CDR2 FQGNSA, per germline. J gave up 8 bases and V 4 bases, and 6 bases lay outside the gene matches. The CDR3 runs to 15 residues. The TCR originated in a woman at least 80 years old with acute or convalescent COVID-19. This chain links TRBV7-2 with TRBJ2-4; 12 bases are shared with TRBD2. Specimen: peripheral blood. The CDR3: CASSSVTSGRYIQYF. CDR3 bases: TGTGCCAGCAGCTCCGTGACTAGCGGGAGATACATTCAGTACTTC.